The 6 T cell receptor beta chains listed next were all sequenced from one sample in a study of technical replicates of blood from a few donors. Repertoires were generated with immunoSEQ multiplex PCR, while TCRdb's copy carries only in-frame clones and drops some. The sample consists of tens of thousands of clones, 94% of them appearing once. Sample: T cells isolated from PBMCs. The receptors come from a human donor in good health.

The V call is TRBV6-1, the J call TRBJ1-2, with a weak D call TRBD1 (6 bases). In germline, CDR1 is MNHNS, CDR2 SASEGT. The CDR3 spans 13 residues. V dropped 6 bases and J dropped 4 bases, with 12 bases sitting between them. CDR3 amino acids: CASRIGQTYGYTF. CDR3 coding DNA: TGTGCCAGCAGGATAGGACAGACCTATGGCTACACCTTC.

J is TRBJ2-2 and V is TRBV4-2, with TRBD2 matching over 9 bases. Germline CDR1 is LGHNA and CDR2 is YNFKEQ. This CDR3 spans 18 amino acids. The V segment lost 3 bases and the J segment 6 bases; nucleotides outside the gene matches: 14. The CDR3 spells CASSQAGRLAGQPGELFF. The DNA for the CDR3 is TGTGCCAGCAGCCAGGCCGGGCGTCTAGCGGGGCAGCCCGGGGAGCTGTTTTTT.

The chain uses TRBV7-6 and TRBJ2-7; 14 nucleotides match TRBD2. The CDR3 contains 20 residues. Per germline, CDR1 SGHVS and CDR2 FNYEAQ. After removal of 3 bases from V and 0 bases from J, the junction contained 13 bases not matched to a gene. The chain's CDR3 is CASSLLAGGLAGASSYEQYF. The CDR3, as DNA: TGTGCCAGCAGCTTGTTAGCGGGGGGACTAGCGGGGGCGAGCTCCTACGAGCAGTACTTC.

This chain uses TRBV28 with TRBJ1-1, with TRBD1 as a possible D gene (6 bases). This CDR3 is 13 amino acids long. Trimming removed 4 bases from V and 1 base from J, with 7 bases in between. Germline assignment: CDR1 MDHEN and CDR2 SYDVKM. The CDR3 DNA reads TGTGCCAGCAGTTACAGGGCGAACACTGAAGCTTTCTTT. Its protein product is CASSYRANTEAFF.

CDR3 loop: CASSSRTGNTGELFF. CDR3 DNA: TGTGCCAGCAGCTCGCGGACAGGGAACACCGGGGAGCTGTTTTTT. The V gene is TRBV11-2, the J gene TRBJ2-2; TRBD1 matches at 7 bases. Trimming removed 4 bases from V and 1 base from J; junction bases left unmatched: 3. The CDR3 loop spans 15 amino acids. CDR1 is SGHAT and CDR2 is FQNNGV in the germline V gene.

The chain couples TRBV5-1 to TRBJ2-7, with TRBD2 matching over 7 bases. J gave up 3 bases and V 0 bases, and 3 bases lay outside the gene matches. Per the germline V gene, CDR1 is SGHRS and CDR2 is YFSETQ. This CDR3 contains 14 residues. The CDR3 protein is CASSLGLANYEQYF. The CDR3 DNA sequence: TGCGCCAGCAGCTTGGGACTAGCAAACTACGAGCAGTACTTC.